This is a list of T cell receptor beta chains from one sample in a study of cytomegalovirus exposure and HLA in healthy donors. The protocol was immunoSEQ multiplex PCR, while the TCRdb copy is restricted to in-frame clones and leaves out a portion. This table has 100,000 to 150,000 clones, around 80% appearing once. The sample comprised PBMCs. These receptors were collected from a woman between 18 and 29 years old in good health and CMV-seronegative. Both conserved end residues are part of each CDR3. A D gene is named only where the DNA matches it firmly. Part of the rows lack a size; the others show once, few, many or a class for expanded clones.

clone_size: .; v_call: TRBV19; j_call: TRBJ2-1; d_call: .; cdr3_aa: CASSPGRSDEQFF; cdr3_nt: TGTGCCAGTAGTCCGGGGAGGAGTGATGAGCAGTTCTTC
clone_size: .; v_call: TRBV5-4; j_call: TRBJ1-1; d_call: .; cdr3_aa: CASSRQGSTEAFF; cdr3_nt: TGTGCCAGCAGTCGCCAGGGGAGCACTGAAGCTTTCTTT
clone_size: .; v_call: TRBV7-9; j_call: TRBJ1-4; d_call: TRBD1; cdr3_aa: CASSLNTGGFEKLFF; cdr3_nt: TGTGCCAGCAGCCTTAACACAGGGGGCTTTGAAAAACTGTTTTTT
clone_size: once; v_call: TRBV18; j_call: TRBJ2-6; d_call: TRBD1; cdr3_aa: CASSSPGQGASSSGANVLTF; cdr3_nt: TGTGCCAGCTCATCACCGGGACAGGGGGCCTCAAGCTCTGGGGCCAACGTCCTGACTTTC
clone_size: few; v_call: TRBV7-6; j_call: TRBJ2-1; d_call: .; cdr3_aa: CASSPNQRRDGNEQFF; cdr3_nt: TGTGCCAGCAGCCCGAATCAGAGGCGGGACGGTAATGAGCAGTTCTTC
clone_size: .; v_call: TRBV6-6; j_call: TRBJ1-5; d_call: .; cdr3_aa: CASRDRSEQPQHF; cdr3_nt: TGTGCCAGCAGAGACAGGTCTGAACAGCCCCAGCATTTT
clone_size: .; v_call: TRBV6-5; j_call: TRBJ2-3; d_call: TRBD2; cdr3_aa: CASSYSAGATDTQYF; cdr3_nt: TGTGCCAGCAGTTACTCTGCGGGAGCTACAGATACGCAGTATTTT
clone_size: few; v_call: TRBV5-1; j_call: TRBJ1-1; d_call: TRBD1; cdr3_aa: CASSLGQGLNTEAFF; cdr3_nt: TGCGCCAGCAGCTTGGGACAGGGGTTGAACACTGAAGCTTTCTTT
clone_size: .; v_call: TRBV10-3; j_call: TRBJ2-7; d_call: TRBD2; cdr3_aa: CAIQEREGGTYEQYF; cdr3_nt: TGTGCCATCCAGGAGCGGGAGGGAGGAACCTACGAGCAGTACTTC
clone_size: few; v_call: TRBV29-1; j_call: TRBJ2-7; d_call: TRBD1; cdr3_aa: CSTSTGGGNVEQYF; cdr3_nt: TGCAGCACTTCGACAGGGGGCGGCAACGTAGAGCAGTACTTC
clone_size: .; v_call: TRBV19; j_call: TRBJ2-7; d_call: TRBD1; cdr3_aa: CASSQTGGLFF; cdr3_nt: TGTGCCAGTAGCCAGACAGGGGGCCTTTTCTTC
clone_size: .; v_call: TRBV27; j_call: TRBJ2-7; d_call: TRBD2; cdr3_aa: CARGLAGGSHYEQYF; cdr3_nt: TGTGCCAGAGGACTAGCGGGAGGGTCGCACTACGAGCAGTACTTC
clone_size: .; v_call: TRBV9; j_call: TRBJ1-2; d_call: .; cdr3_aa: CASSVGPPGRGYTF; cdr3_nt: TGTGCCAGCAGCGTAGGACCCCCAGGGCGGGGCTACACCTTC
clone_size: .; v_call: TRBV7-9; j_call: TRBJ1-1; d_call: .; cdr3_aa: CASSLWTAETIPGTEAFF; cdr3_nt: TGTGCCAGCAGCTTATGGACAGCCGAGACCATACCGGGCACTGAAGCTTTCTTT
clone_size: few; v_call: TRBV5-1; j_call: TRBJ2-7; d_call: TRBD2; cdr3_aa: CASRGTSGYEQYF; cdr3_nt: TGCGCCAGCAGGGGGACTAGCGGGTACGAGCAGTACTTC
clone_size: .; v_call: TRBV7-9; j_call: TRBJ1-1; d_call: .; cdr3_aa: CASSLEIGETEAFF; cdr3_nt: TGTGCCAGCAGCTTAGAAATAGGGGAAACTGAAGCTTTCTTT
clone_size: .; v_call: TRBV5-6; j_call: TRBJ2-1; d_call: TRBD2; cdr3_aa: CASSRLAGAYNEQFF; cdr3_nt: TGTGCCAGCAGCCGACTAGCGGGAGCCTACAATGAGCAGTTCTTC
clone_size: few; v_call: TRBV15; j_call: TRBJ2-1; d_call: TRBD1; cdr3_aa: CATSKGQGDNEQFF; cdr3_nt: TGTGCCACCAGCAAAGGACAGGGGGACAATGAGCAGTTCTTC
clone_size: .; v_call: TRBV5-1; j_call: TRBJ2-7; d_call: TRBD1; cdr3_aa: CASSWGQPSSYEQYF; cdr3_nt: TGCGCCAGCAGCTGGGGACAGCCGAGCTCCTACGAGCAGTACTTC
clone_size: .; v_call: TRBV10-3; j_call: TRBJ1-5; d_call: TRBD1; cdr3_aa: CAIRDSFNSNQPQHF; cdr3_nt: TGTGCCATCCGGGACAGCTTCAATAGCAATCAGCCCCAGCATTTT
clone_size: .; v_call: TRBV4-1; j_call: TRBJ2-7; d_call: TRBD2; cdr3_aa: CASSLVASGSYEQYF; cdr3_nt: TGCGCCAGCAGCCTGGTGGCTAGCGGCTCCTACGAGCAGTACTTC
clone_size: .; v_call: TRBV4-2; j_call: TRBJ2-1; d_call: .; cdr3_aa: CASSQDRVVRGKSTYNEQFF; cdr3_nt: TGTGCCAGCAGCCAAGATAGGGTCGTCAGGGGAAAAAGCACCTACAATGAGCAGTTCTTC
clone_size: .; v_call: TRBV4-1; j_call: TRBJ1-3; d_call: TRBD1; cdr3_aa: CASSPWTGGNTIYF; cdr3_nt: TGCGCCAGCAGCCCGTGGACAGGGGGAAACACCATATATTTT
clone_size: few; v_call: TRBV28; j_call: TRBJ2-1; d_call: TRBD2; cdr3_aa: CASLGLAGVKEREQFF; cdr3_nt: TGTGCCAGCCTGGGACTAGCGGGAGTTAAGGAAAGGGAGCAGTTCTTC
clone_size: .; v_call: TRBV27; j_call: TRBJ1-2; d_call: .; cdr3_aa: CASSPQQSGTPPYGYTF; cdr3_nt: TGTGCCAGCAGTCCCCAACAATCGGGGACTCCGCCCTATGGCTACACCTTC
clone_size: .; v_call: TRBV18; j_call: TRBJ2-5; d_call: .; cdr3_aa: CASSPTVEEGGKTQYF; cdr3_nt: TGTGCCAGCTCACCAACCGTCGAGGAGGGAGGAAAGACCCAGTACTTC
clone_size: few; v_call: TRBV7-2; j_call: TRBJ2-7; d_call: TRBD2; cdr3_aa: CASSLGPAGSYEQYF; cdr3_nt: TGTGCCAGCAGCTTAGGTCCAGCGGGGTCCTACGAGCAGTACTTC
clone_size: once; v_call: TRBV30; j_call: TRBJ2-1; d_call: .; cdr3_aa: CAWIQGGGSYNEQFF; cdr3_nt: TGTGCCTGGATCCAAGGGGGAGGGTCCTACAATGAGCAGTTCTTC
clone_size: .; v_call: TRBV25-1; j_call: TRBJ2-1; d_call: .; cdr3_aa: CASSEYKGSVDEQFF; cdr3_nt: TGTGCCAGCAGTGAATATAAAGGGAGCGTTGATGAGCAGTTCTTC
clone_size: .; v_call: TRBV5-6; j_call: TRBJ2-5; d_call: TRBD2; cdr3_aa: CATTVRGGSGQETQYF; cdr3_nt: TGTGCCACAACGGTCCGGGGGGGGTCAGGCCAAGAGACCCAGTACTTC
clone_size: .; v_call: TRBV5-1; j_call: TRBJ2-1; d_call: TRBD2; cdr3_aa: CASSLTSGGFRQFF; cdr3_nt: TGCGCCAGCAGCTTGACTAGCGGGGGTTTCAGGCAGTTCTTC
clone_size: .; v_call: TRBV30; j_call: TRBJ2-1; d_call: TRBD2; cdr3_aa: CAWSVRPSGSLGQFF; cdr3_nt: TGTGCCTGGAGTGTACGACCTAGCGGGAGTCTAGGGCAGTTCTTC
clone_size: .; v_call: TRBV20-1; j_call: TRBJ1-2; d_call: TRBD1; cdr3_aa: CSALQGASYTF; cdr3_nt: TGCAGTGCCCTACAGGGGGCGAGCTACACCTTC
clone_size: .; v_call: TRBV30; j_call: TRBJ1-1; d_call: .; cdr3_aa: CAWSVSDTEAFF; cdr3_nt: TGTGCCTGGAGTGTTTCGGACACTGAAGCTTTCTTT
clone_size: .; v_call: TRBV5-4; j_call: TRBJ2-2; d_call: TRBD2; cdr3_aa: CASSLLAGGPGELFF; cdr3_nt: TGTGCCAGCAGCTTACTAGCGGGAGGGCCCGGGGAGCTGTTTTTT
clone_size: few; v_call: TRBV14; j_call: TRBJ2-1; d_call: .; cdr3_aa: CASSQGLEEEQFF; cdr3_nt: TGTGCCAGCAGCCAAGGTCTAGAAGAAGAGCAGTTCTTC
clone_size: .; v_call: TRBV5-1; j_call: TRBJ2-1; d_call: .; cdr3_aa: CASSLAGSSYNEQFF; cdr3_nt: TGCGCCAGCAGCTTGGCCGGGAGCTCCTACAATGAGCAGTTCTTC
clone_size: few; v_call: TRBV4-2; j_call: TRBJ1-5; d_call: TRBD1; cdr3_aa: CASSHHGQGIGGNQPQHF; cdr3_nt: TGTGCCAGCAGCCACCACGGACAGGGGATAGGTGGCAATCAGCCCCAGCATTTT